The rows below give T cell receptor beta chains drawn from one sample of a study of blood T cell repertoires in COVID-19. The assay was immunoSEQ multiplex PCR, and TCRdb's table has in-frame clones only and misses some. The table records fewer than 300,000 clones, approximately 90% of them present only once. Specimen: peripheral blood. The receptors were gathered from a woman aged 30 to 39 with COVID-19, enrolled during active disease. The CDR3 runs from the conserved cysteine through the conserved F or W. A D gene is named only where the DNA matches it firmly. A clone size is listed for some rows: how often the clone was seen (once, few, many), or a class if it is expanded.

V gene,J gene,clone size,D gene,CDR3 DNA,CDR3 protein
TRBV7-2,TRBJ1-1,NA,TRBD1,TGTGCCAGCAGCCGCCGACAGGGATTGGGGACTGAAGCTTTCTTT,CASSRRQGLGTEAFF
TRBV7-9,TRBJ1-2,NA,NA,TGTGCCAGCAGCTCCCGGTCCGGACAGTTCGGAGGTTATGGCTACACCTTC,CASSSRSGQFGGYGYTF
TRBV19,TRBJ2-5,NA,TRBD1,TGTGCCAGTAGTGCCCGGACAGGGGATCAAGAGACCCAGTACTTC,CASSARTGDQETQYF
TRBV6-1,TRBJ1-5,NA,TRBD1,TGTGCCAGCACACGAACAGGGGGGAATCAGCCCCAGCATTTT,CASTRTGGNQPQHF
TRBV3-1/TRBV3-2,TRBJ2-1,NA,NA,TGTGCCAGCAGCCAAGTCCAGGGACTTACTGAGCAGTTCTTC,CASSQVQGLTEQFF
TRBV28,TRBJ1-1,NA,TRBD1,TGTGCCAGCAGTTCCATGACAGGGACAAGGGTGAACACTGAAGCTTTCTTT,CASSSMTGTRVNTEAFF
TRBV2,TRBJ2-3,NA,TRBD1,TGTGCCAGCAGTGGGGGGACAGGGGGAGATACGCAGTATTTT,CASSGGTGGDTQYF
TRBV15,TRBJ1-2,once,NA,TGTGCCACCAGCAGAGCCGGCGGGGAGTCCCATGGCTACACCTTC,CATSRAGGESHGYTF
TRBV6-2/TRBV6-3,TRBJ2-7,NA,NA,TGTGCCAGCAGTTACGGGCGTACCTACGAGCAGTACTTC,CASSYGRTYEQYF
TRBV7-9,TRBJ2-7,NA,NA,TGTGCCAGCAGCTCGGACTACCACGAGCAGTACTTC,CASSSDYHEQYF
TRBV7-3,TRBJ2-1,once,TRBD2,TGTGCCAGCAGCCTGGGACTAGCGGGAGCCTACAATGAGCAGTTCTTC,CASSLGLAGAYNEQFF
TRBV5-6,TRBJ1-6,once,TRBD1,TGTGCCAGCAGCCTTCGGACAGGGAGTGATTCACCCCTCCACTTT,CASSLRTGSDSPLHF
TRBV19,TRBJ1-6,once,NA,TGTGCCAGTAGTACCACAGGATATAATTCACCCCTCCACTTT,CASSTTGYNSPLHF
TRBV6-5,TRBJ2-7,NA,NA,TGTGCCAGCAGTTACTTGGCAGGATCTTACGAGCAGTACTTC,CASSYLAGSYEQYF
TRBV7-3,TRBJ2-2,NA,NA,TGTGCCAGCAGCTTAACCCTGGGGGGAGGCACCGGGGAGCTGTTTTTT,CASSLTLGGGTGELFF
TRBV3-1/TRBV3-2,TRBJ1-6,once,TRBD1,TGTGCCAGCAGCCCAACAAGGGCACAGGGGAATTCACCCCTCCACTTT,CASSPTRAQGNSPLHF
TRBV6-1,TRBJ1-6,NA,NA,TGTGCCAGCAGTGAATCGGGAATATATAATTCACCCCTCCACTTT,CASSESGIYNSPLHF
TRBV19,TRBJ2-3,NA,NA,TGTGCCAGTAGTACGTCGTACACAGATACGCAGTATTTT,CASSTSYTDTQYF
TRBV12-5,TRBJ2-1,NA,TRBD2,TGTGCTAGTGGTTTGGTGGGGGTCGGGAGGCTTAACAATGAGCAGTTCTTC,CASGLVGVGRLNNEQFF
TRBV11-2,TRBJ2-3,NA,NA,TGTGCCAGCAGCTTAGATATCGGCGGAACAGATACGCAGTATTTT,CASSLDIGGTDTQYF
TRBV28,TRBJ1-6,NA,NA,TGTGCCAGCAGTTTGCCAGACAGGAATAATTCACCCCTCCACTTT,CASSLPDRNNSPLHF
TRBV5-1,TRBJ2-2,NA,TRBD2,TGCGCCAGCAGCTTGGTGGCTAGCGGGAAGTCCGGGGAGCTGTTTTTT,CASSLVASGKSGELFF
TRBV5-1,TRBJ2-2,NA,TRBD2,TGCGCCAGCAGCTTGGCAGCGGGAAACACCGGGGAGCTGTTTTTT,CASSLAAGNTGELFF
TRBV28,TRBJ1-3,NA,TRBD1,TGTGCCAGCAGTCCGCCGGACAGGCAAGGAAACACCATATATTTT,CASSPPDRQGNTIYF
TRBV10-3,TRBJ2-1,NA,TRBD2,TGTGCCATCAGTGAGTCGGAGCGGGAGGGTTGGTTCTTC,CAISESEREGWFF